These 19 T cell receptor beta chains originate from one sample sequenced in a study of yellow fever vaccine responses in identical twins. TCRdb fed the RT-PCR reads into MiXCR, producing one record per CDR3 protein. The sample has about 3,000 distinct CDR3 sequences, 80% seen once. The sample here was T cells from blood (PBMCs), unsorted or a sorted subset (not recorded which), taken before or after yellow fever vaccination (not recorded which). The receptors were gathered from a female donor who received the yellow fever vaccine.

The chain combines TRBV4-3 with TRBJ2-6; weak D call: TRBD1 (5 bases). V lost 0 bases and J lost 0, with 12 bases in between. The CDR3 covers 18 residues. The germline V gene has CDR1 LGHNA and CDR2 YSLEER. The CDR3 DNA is TGCGCCAGCAGCCAAGATCGTACAGGCGTCTCTGGGGCCAACGTCCTGACTTTC. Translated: CASSQDRTGVSGANVLTF.

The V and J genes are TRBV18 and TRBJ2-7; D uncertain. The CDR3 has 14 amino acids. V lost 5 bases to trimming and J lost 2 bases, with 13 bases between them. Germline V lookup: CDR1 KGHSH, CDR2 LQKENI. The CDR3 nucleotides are TGTGCCAGCTCATCGGCTGGGCAGACCTACGAGCAGTACGTC. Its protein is CASSSAGQTYEQYV.

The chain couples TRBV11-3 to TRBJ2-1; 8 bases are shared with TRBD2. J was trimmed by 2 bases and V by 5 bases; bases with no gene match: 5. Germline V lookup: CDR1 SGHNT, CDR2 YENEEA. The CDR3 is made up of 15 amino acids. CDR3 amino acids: CASSPTSGPYNEQFF. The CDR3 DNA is TGTGCCAGCAGCCCAACTAGCGGTCCCTACAATGAGCAGTTCTTC.

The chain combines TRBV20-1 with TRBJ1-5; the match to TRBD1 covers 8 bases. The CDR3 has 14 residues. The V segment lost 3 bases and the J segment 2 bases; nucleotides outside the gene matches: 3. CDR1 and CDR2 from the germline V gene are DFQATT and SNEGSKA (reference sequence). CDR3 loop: CSASGGQGNQPQHF. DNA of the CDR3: TGCAGTGCTAGTGGGGGACAGGGCAATCAGCCCCAGCATTTT.

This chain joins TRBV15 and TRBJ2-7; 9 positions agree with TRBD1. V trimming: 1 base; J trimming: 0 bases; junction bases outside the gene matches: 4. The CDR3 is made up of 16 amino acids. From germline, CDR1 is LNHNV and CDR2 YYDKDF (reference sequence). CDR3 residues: CATSRGGQGSSYEQYF. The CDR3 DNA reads TGTGCCACCAGCAGAGGGGGACAGGGAAGCTCCTACGAGCAGTACTTC.

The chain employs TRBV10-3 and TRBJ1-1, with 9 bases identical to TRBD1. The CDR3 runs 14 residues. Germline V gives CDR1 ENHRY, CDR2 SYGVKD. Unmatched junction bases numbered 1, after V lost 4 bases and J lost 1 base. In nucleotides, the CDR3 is TGTGCCATCAGTGGACAGGGGGGGAACACTGAAGCTTTCTTT. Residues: CAISGQGGNTEAFF.

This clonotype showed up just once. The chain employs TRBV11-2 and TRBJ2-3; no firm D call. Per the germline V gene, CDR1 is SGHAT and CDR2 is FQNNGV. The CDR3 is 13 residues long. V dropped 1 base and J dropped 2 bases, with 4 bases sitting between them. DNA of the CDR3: TGTGCCAGCAGCTTAGTTGTCACAGATACGCAGTATTTT. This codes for CASSLVVTDTQYF.

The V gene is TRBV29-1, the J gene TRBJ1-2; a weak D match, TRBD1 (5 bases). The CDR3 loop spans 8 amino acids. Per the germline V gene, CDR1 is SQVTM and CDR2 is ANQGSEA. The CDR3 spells CGADSYTF. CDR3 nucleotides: TGCGGGGCGGATAGCTACACCTTC.

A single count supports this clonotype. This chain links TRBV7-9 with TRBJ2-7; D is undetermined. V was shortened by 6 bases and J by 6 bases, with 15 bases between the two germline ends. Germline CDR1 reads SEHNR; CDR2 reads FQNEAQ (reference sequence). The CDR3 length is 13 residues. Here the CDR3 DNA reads TGTGCCAGCAGTCTATCCTCCCCGGGCGAGCAGTACTTC. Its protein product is CASSLSSPGEQYF. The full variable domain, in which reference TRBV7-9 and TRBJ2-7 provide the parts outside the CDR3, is DTGVSQNPRHKITKRGQNVTFRCDPISEHNRLYWYRQTLGQGPEFLTYFQNEAQLEKSRLLSDRFSAERPKGSFSTLEIQRTEQGDSAMYLCASSLSSPGEQYFGPGTRLTVT.

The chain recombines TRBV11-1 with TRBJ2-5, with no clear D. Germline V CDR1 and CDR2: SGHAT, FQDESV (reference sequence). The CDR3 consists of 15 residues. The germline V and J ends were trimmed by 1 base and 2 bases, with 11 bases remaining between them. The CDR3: CASSLVSSSQETQYF. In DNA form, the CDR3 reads TGTGCCAGCAGCTTAGTTTCCTCCAGTCAAGAGACCCAGTACTTC.

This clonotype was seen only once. This chain's CDR3 is CACHPEGYGYTF. In nucleotides, the CDR3 is TGTGCCTGCCATCCGGAGGGGTATGGCTACACCTTC. The chain combines TRBV30 with TRBJ1-2, with a weak D call TRBD1 (5 bases). Trimming cost V 6 bases and J 5 bases, with 13 bases left between them. The CDR3 is 12 amino acids. Germline-derived CDR1 and CDR2 are GTSNPN and SVGIG (reference sequence).

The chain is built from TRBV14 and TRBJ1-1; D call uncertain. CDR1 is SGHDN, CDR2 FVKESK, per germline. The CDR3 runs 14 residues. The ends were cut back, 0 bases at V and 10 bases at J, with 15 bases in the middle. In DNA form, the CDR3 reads TGTGCCAGCAGCCAAGATGGAGCAGGATGGGGAGCTTTCTTT. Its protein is CASSQDGAGWGAFF.

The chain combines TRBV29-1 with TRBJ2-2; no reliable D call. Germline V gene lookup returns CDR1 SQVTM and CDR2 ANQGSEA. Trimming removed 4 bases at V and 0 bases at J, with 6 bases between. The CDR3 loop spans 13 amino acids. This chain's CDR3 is CSVGWANTGELFF. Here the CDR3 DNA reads TGCAGCGTTGGTTGGGCGAACACCGGGGAGCTGTTTTTT.

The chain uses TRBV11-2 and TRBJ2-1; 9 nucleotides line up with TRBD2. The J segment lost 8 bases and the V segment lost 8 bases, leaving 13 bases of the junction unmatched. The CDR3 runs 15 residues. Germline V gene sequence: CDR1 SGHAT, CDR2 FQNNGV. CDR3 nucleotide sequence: TGTGCCAGCTCCAGCCATGCTAGCGGGATATATGAGCAGTTCTTC. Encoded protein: CASSSHASGIYEQFF. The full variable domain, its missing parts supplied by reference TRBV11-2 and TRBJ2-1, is EAGVAQSPRYKIIEKRQSVAFWCNPISGHATLYWYQQILGQGPKLLIQFQNNGVVDDSQLPKDRFSAERLKGVDSTLKIQPAKLEDSAVYLCASSSHASGIYEQFFGPGTRLTVL.

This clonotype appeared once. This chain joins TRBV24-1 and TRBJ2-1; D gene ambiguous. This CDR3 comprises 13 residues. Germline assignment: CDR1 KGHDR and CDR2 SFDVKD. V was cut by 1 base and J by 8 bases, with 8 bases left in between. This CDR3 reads CATSDFSWDEQFF. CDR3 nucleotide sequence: TGTGCCACCAGTGATTTCTCGTGGGATGAGCAGTTCTTC.

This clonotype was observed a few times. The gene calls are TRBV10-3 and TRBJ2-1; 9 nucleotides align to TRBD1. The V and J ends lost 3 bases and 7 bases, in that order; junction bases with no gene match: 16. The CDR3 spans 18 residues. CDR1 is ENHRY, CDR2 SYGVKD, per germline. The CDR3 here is CAISDFLRDREGGNEQFF. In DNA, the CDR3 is TGTGCCATCAGTGACTTCCTCCGGGACAGGGAAGGAGGGAATGAGCAGTTCTTC.

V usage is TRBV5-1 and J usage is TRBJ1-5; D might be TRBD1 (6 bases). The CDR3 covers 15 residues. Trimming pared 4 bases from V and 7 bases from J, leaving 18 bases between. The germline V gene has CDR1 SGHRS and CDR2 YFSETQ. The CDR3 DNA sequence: TGCGCCAGCAGCCCCGACCCAGGGGCGGACCAGCCCCAGCATTTT. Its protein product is CASSPDPGADQPQHF.

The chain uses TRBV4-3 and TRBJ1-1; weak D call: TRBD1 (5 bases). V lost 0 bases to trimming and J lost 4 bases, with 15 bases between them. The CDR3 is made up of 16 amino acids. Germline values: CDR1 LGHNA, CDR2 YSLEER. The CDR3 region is CASSQEAGRVATEAFF. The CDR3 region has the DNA TGCGCCAGCAGCCAAGAAGCAGGCAGGGTGGCCACTGAAGCTTTCTTT.

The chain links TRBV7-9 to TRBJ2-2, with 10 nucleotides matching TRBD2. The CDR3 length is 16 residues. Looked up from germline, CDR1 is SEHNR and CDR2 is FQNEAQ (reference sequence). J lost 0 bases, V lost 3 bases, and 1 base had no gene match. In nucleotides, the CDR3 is TGTGCCAGCAGCTTTGGACTAGCGGCGAACACCGGGGAGCTGTTTTTT. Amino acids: CASSFGLAANTGELFF.